This TCR beta chain was recorded in a study of response to subunit inactivated influenza vaccine. Study-wide points: Researchers suggested that each seasonal influenza vaccination recruits few new T cells.

The CDR3 is 16 amino acids. In germline, CDR1 is SGHTA, CDR2 FQGNSA. The ends were cut back, 1 base at V and 0 bases at J, with 7 bases in the middle. In TCRdb, the RT-PCR reads were re-called with MiXCR into one record per CDR3 protein. The table shows a few hundred thousand distinct CDR3 sequences, with 12% to 15% occurring only once. Comment on this clonotype: The antigen is not known.

The chain has TRBV7-2 and TRBJ2-6; D gene ambiguous. This sequence was found in a man aged 45-60 years who received an inactivated influenza vaccine. The source was PBMCs from blood, collected roughly 12 days after vaccination. The CDR3 is CASSLGMSSGANVLTF. DNA for the CDR3: TGTGCCAGCAGCTTAGGGATGAGCTCTGGGGCCAACGTCCTGACTTTC.